This T cell receptor (beta chain) was retrieved from a study of cytomegalovirus exposure and HLA in healthy donors. Whole-study context: Earlier, almost 120 million unique TCR beta sequences were recovered from roughly 200 million T cells by an analysis.

This PCR relied on a set of 60 Vbeta primers and 13 Jbeta primers. Clones were read by immunoSEQ multiplex PCR, and TCRdb kept only the in-frame ones, dropping some. This sample carries under 200,000 clones, around nine tenths of them seen once, and the ten largest clones take roughly 1.9%. Study outcomes and limitations: The study flagged some 170 TCR beta chains as cytomegalovirus-associated. HLA alleles showed associations with 15,000 to 20,000 TCR beta sequences in a later analysis, at a 0.05 false discovery rate.

CDR3 length equals 13 residues. The germline V gene has CDR1 MNHNS and CDR2 SASEGT. V lost 7 bases, J lost 4 bases, and 10 bases lay in between. This clone was counted a few times. The antigen is unknown. V usage is TRBV6-1 and J usage is TRBJ2-2, with a possible D match to TRBD1 (6 bases). This receptor was obtained from a woman under 30 in good health and CMV-seronegative. The sample was PBMCs. The CDR3 sequence: CASILDSTGELFF. Written as DNA, the CDR3 is TGTGCCAGCATCTTGGACAGCACCGGGGAGCTGTTTTTT.